This TCR beta chain was identified in a study of cytomegalovirus exposure and HLA in healthy donors (dated by TCRdb to 2016 to 2017). Study-level background: An earlier analysis of approximately 640 of the donors reported more than 250 Gb of sequence data and roughly 110 million unique TCR beta sequences from about 179 million T cells. The aim of the study was to test whether cataloging public T cell receptors could identify signatures of past pathogen exposure. Donor age, sex, ethnicity and CMV serostatus were collected together with the repertoire data. Roughly 300 gigabases of sequencing data and approximately 85 million unique TCR sequences were included in an early release covering 500 to 750 HLA-typed donors. Rather than drawing on any new phenotypic data, the later analysis identified candidate immune exposures from TCR beta sequences and the way those sequences occurred across donors. To predict cytomegalovirus infection status, the study combined high-throughput TCR immunosequencing, statistical association of individual TCRs with disease status, and machine learning. Genome-wide SNP genotypes for about 65% of the 666 donors were used in a later genetic analysis, which treated that subset as a discovery cohort. Using immunosequencing, the study profiled T cell repertoires from about 610 subjects and related those repertoires to cytomegalovirus serostatus. Across around 400 genotyped donors of the cohort, an average of approximately 220,000 unique TCR beta nucleotide sequences per donor were sequenced, and 15% to 20% of those sequences were non-productive. Every repertoire in the discovery cohort had been generated on one and the same sequencing platform. HLA typing included class I and class II loci at four-digit resolution. Several DR-DQ haplotypes were treated as single units for association and clustering because of strong linkage in the cohort. To decide whether each TCR beta V gene segment behaved as functional or pseudogenic, an earlier analysis of approximately 590 of the donors relied on high-throughput TCR beta sequencing. A later analysis re-analyzed previously published TCR beta repertoires from about 730 donors and added high-resolution HLA genotyping to study TCR occurrence patterns. Besides the first cohort of 500 to 700 subjects, a separate validation cohort made up of 120 different subjects was used. Among the roughly 400 genotyped donors, roughly 80% belonged to the genetic ancestry cluster associated with self-reported Caucasian donors. The number of typed donors differed by locus: roughly 629-640 for A, B, C, DRB1 and DQB1; 500 to 550 for DQA1; 606 for DPA1; and some 430 for DPB1.

Libraries were built with the immunoSEQ multiplex PCR assay. For the multiplex PCR, a mixture combining 60 forward primers for TCR Vbeta segments and 13 reverse primers for TCR Jbeta segments was used. Amplification of the CDR3 region of rearranged TCR beta genes was performed with a multiplex PCR assay on genomic DNA. The amplified TCR beta libraries were sequenced on the Illumina HiSeq System as 87-base-pair reads. For the original study's pipeline: A later analysis counted about 80 million unique TCR beta chains across the 700 or so repertoires, and 9.5 million to 11 million of these chains were shared by at least two donors. Raw reads were error-corrected and collapsed into unique sequences by a nearest-neighbor algorithm in which closely related sequences were merged to remove PCR and sequencing errors. To assign V, D and J gene segments, CDR3 sequences were aligned to IMGT reference sequences. For a sequence to be retained, a match of at least six nucleotides to both a V gene segment and a J gene segment was required. A rearrangement was called productive if the CDR3 had no stop codons and remained in frame with V and J, and every other rearrangement was called non-productive. CDR3 was defined according to IMGT convention as the region running from the second conserved V-encoded cysteine to the conserved J-encoded phenylalanine. The earlier analysis of about 590 of the donors excluded sequences that lacked an unambiguous match to a single V gene segment. An earlier analysis of roughly 590 of the donors called V segments functional above 56.7% productive rearrangements and segregating when the between-donor standard deviation exceeded 5%. A statistical classification framework was developed to diagnose cytomegalovirus status using the catalog of TCR beta chain sequences. In a later analysis, TCR nucleotide sequences were compared against IMGT/GENE-DB human TR gene sequences so that V and J genes could be assigned. In a later analysis, CDR3 sequences and most-parsimonious VDJ recombination scenarios were assigned using the TCRdist pipeline. A later analysis defined each TCR beta chain by its CDR3 amino acid sequence plus V-gene family, and excluded reads lacking a unique V-gene family. In a later analysis, around 650 highly shared, low-generation-probability nucleotide sequences were removed to address suspected cross-contamination and a sequencing artifact. In a later analysis, a clonal expansion index was calculated for each public chain from normalized within-repertoire ranks of inferred template counts. Generation probabilities in a later analysis came from a VDJ recombination model fitted to out-of-frame rearrangements, and those results were checked against IGoR. Hypergeometric tests were used in a later analysis to score TCR-TCR, TCR-HLA and TCR-CMV co-occurrence, with a repertoire-size bias correction applied to the TCR pairs. False discovery rates were estimated in a later analysis by permuting HLA or CMV assignments 20 times. A later analysis grouped co-occurring TCRs with DBSCAN, adding TCRdist sequence similarity when clustering within HLA-allele-positive subsets. Repertoires with fewer than 30,000 or more than 120,000 public chains were left out of co-occurrence clustering, as were five repertoires with anomalous nucleotide sharing. TCRdb took this table from immuneACCESS and kept in-frame rearrangements with V and J called. Such tables lack part of the clones; where checked against another copy, unresolved V genes explain under half of the gap, and the rest is unexplained. The V and J calls and clone size come from that table; D and trimming were worked out from the DNA. Within this sample are roughly 100,000 clones, with 79% of them counted one time only. Over 4% of the sample lies in the top ten.

As regards this clone: Its target antigen remains unknown. No base-level quality is on record; no much larger clone is a single base apart.

The cohort consisted of 666 healthy bone marrow donors. Cohort members were all nominally healthy when sampled, although unrecorded immune exposures were likely present. The donor was CMV seropositive and belonged to the group of more than 250 seropositive cohort members. A peripheral blood sample was collected from each donor, and TCR beta sequencing was performed on peripheral blood mononuclear cells. Genomic DNA extraction from the blood cell samples was performed with the Qiagen DNeasy Blood Extraction Kit. The germline V gene gives CDR1 as SGHAT and CDR2 as FQNNGV. Here V drops 5 bases and J drops 2 bases, and the junction holds 15 bases not matched to any gene. Reading from cysteine to phenylalanine, the CDR3 counts 19 amino acids. The DNA shown is the 57-base CDR3, in frame from base 1. Beyond this particular receptor, the publication reports: Because some donors lacked HLA typing at each locus, the association tests relied only on the typed subset. The sequencing pipeline was judged likely to have produced a cluster of highly shared sequence variants as a technical artifact. This cohort had only TCR beta chains sequenced, and the lack of alpha or paired-chain data limited which features could be detected. The classifier was reported to diagnose cytomegalovirus status with high specificity and sensitivity in both the original and validation cohorts. A later analysis found that HLA-associated TCR beta chains were more clonally expanded and had lower generation probabilities than equally common non-associated chains. Correlated functional status among segregating V segments might be attributable to linkage disequilibrium, but an unknown experimental factor could not be ruled out. Most TCR sequences were seen in very few donors, while some public TCRs were found in many individuals. In a later analysis, 16,951 TCR beta sequences were associated with specific HLA alleles at a false discovery rate of 0.05. A few of the identified cytomegalovirus-associated TCR beta chains were confirmed in vitro to be specific for cytomegalovirus antigens. Some IMGT-functional V segments, including TRBV6-2 and TRBV6-3, could not be distinguished by the 87-base-pair reads and were therefore excluded. The study gave a list of 150 to 200 TCR beta chains associated with cytomegalovirus. A further reported finding was that TCR beta sequences accurately predicted the HLA-A and HLA-B alleles for most subjects in the first cohort. In a later genetic analysis, a missense DCLRE1C variant was associated with V-gene and J-gene trimming of TCR beta chains, and the association was replicated in an independent cohort. According to the authors, the approach could potentially be generalized to other disease states and immunological phenotypes. In an earlier analysis of approximately 590 of the donors, most TCR beta V segments appeared in productive rearrangements about 87% or about 30% of the time, broadly matching IMGT annotations. In a later analysis, TCR association rates were found to vary across HLA loci, with the most associated TCRs seen for DRB1 alleles and the fewest for HLA-C alleles. The presence/absence analyses assumed that sequencing depth was roughly uniform across donors, and that assumption may not be true. Compared with the 666-donor mean, donors in an Asian-associated ancestry cluster had fewer N-insertions in productive TCRs, according to a later genetic analysis. A later analysis found that most CMV-associated TCR beta chains appeared HLA-restricted, with HLA associations seemingly driven largely by CMV exposure. Because counts were too low, more than 15 rarely observed V segments, including chromosome 9 orphons, were excluded from the earlier analysis of roughly 580 of the donors. Several of the top co-occurrence clusters appeared to be linked to parvovirus B19, influenza, CMV and Epstein-Barr virus, according to a later analysis. Immune exposure information for the cohort was limited to CMV serostatus. When HLA alleles, especially DR and DQ, strongly co-occurred, TCR associations were difficult to assign to individual alleles.

The source of this sequence is a man aged 50-60 years in good health and CMV-seropositive. Rearrangement joined TRBV11-2 to TRBJ2-7, and TRBD2 matches 13 of the central bases. The sequencing input was PBMCs. The DNA is TGTGCCAGCAGCCCAACCCCTCTACCGGGACTAGCGGGAACCTACGAGCAGTACTTC. It translates as CASSPTPLPGLAGTYEQYF.